This T cell receptor beta chain was captured by sequencing in a study of glioma-infiltrating T cells after dendritic cell vaccination. Background on the study: Autologous tumor lysate was loaded overnight onto monocyte-derived dendritic cells grown seven to eight days with IL-4 and GM-CSF. Study-level results: Longer survival after dendritic cell vaccination followed higher pretreatment TIL content.

The V end lost 2 bases, the J end lost 3 bases, and 11 bases lay between the germline ends. This CDR3 region has 14 residues. Germline V lookup: CDR1 SNHLY, CDR2 FYNNEI. The primer mix had 60 V beta and 13 J beta primers. The repertoire was sequenced with immunoSEQ multiplex PCR; TCRdb's copy has only in-frame clones and lacks some. The data show tens of thousands of clones, under 90% seen once. With regard to this clone: Its antigen is still unknown.

Sample: blood, taken before dendritic cell vaccination. V and J are TRBV2 and TRBJ2-7, with D possibly TRBD1 on 5 matching bases. The origin of this receptor is a human donor with glioblastoma. The CDR3 region is CASSETVGLYEQYF. The CDR3, as DNA: TGTGCCAGCAGTGAAACGGTGGGGCTCTACGAGCAGTACTTC.